The clone carrying this TCR beta chain was recorded a few times. Its antigen is unknown. V lost 2 bases to trimming and J lost 5 bases, with 15 bases between them. The germline gives CDR1 LGHNA, CDR2 YNFKEQ. The CDR3 is 15 amino acids. The sample belongs to a study of post-analysis software for immune sequencing data. About the research overall: Disease trajectories encompassed relapsing-remitting, secondary progressive and progressive-relapsing multiple sclerosis. General study findings and limits: With TRBV5-6, TRBV5-1 and TRBV20-1 included, about five TRBV segments were more frequent in patients than in controls. There was significantly lower normalized Chao1 diversity in multiple sclerosis patients than in controls.

The TCR beta cDNA libraries contained unique molecular identifiers. The authors obtained roughly 0.5 million cDNA molecules from roughly 1 to 10 million T cells. A single record per CDR3 protein comes from TCRdb applying MiXCR to the PCR reads. The table records around 770,000 distinct CDR3 sequences, around 42% of them present only once. The V and J genes are TRBV4-2 and TRBJ1-2, with a tentative D call TRBD1 (6 bases). Material for sequencing was blood. This sequence was found in a girl aged 5 to 17 with multiple sclerosis. CDR3 coding DNA: TGTGCCAGCAGCCAATCCCCAGGGGCCACTTATGGCTACACCTTC. As protein: CASSQSPGATYGYTF.